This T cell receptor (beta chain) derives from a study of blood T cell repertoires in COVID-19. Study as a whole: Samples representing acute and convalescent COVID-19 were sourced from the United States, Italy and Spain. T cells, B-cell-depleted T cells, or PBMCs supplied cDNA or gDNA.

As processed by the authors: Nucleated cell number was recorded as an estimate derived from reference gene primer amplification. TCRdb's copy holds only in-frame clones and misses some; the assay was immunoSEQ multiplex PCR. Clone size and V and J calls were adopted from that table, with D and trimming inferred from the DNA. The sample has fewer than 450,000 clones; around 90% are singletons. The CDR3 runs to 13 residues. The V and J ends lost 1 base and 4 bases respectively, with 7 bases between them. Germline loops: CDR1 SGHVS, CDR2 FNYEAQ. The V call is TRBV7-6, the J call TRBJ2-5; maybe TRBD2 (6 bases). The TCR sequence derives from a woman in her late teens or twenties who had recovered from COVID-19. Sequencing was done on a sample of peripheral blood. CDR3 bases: TGTGCCAGCAGCTTAGGAGCGGGAGAGACCCAGTACTTC. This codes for CASSLGAGETQYF.